The rows below give T cell receptor beta chains drawn from one sample of a study of cytomegalovirus exposure and HLA in healthy donors. TCRdb keeps only in-frame clones here, not all; method: immunoSEQ multiplex PCR. The sample carries 100,000 or so clones, 60% to 85% recorded once. Material for sequencing was PBMCs. The receptor set was obtained from a female donor in good health and CMV-seropositive. Both conserved end residues are part of each CDR3. The D gene is left open where the match is weak. Clone size is not always given. Where it is, it says once, few, many or a class for expanded clones.

abundance | j_gene | v_gene | d_gene | CDR3aa | CDR3nt
. | TRBJ1-4 | TRBV6-5 | . | CASSPKEVGNEKLFF | TGTGCCAGCAGTCCGAAGGAGGTGGGGAATGAAAAACTGTTTTTT
. | TRBJ2-7 | TRBV30 | TRBD1 | CAWTTGTGKGAQYF | TGTGCCTGGACAACCGGGACAGGGAAAGGGGCGCAGTACTTC
few | TRBJ1-5 | TRBV7-9 | . | CSSSHVRGTNIINQPQHF | TGTTCCAGCAGCCACGTGAGGGGGACAAATATTATTAATCAGCCCCAGCATTTT
. | TRBJ2-2 | TRBV27 | . | CASSLSSYGPAVNTGELFF | TGTGCCAGCAGTTTATCGAGTTACGGACCAGCGGTGAACACCGGGGAGCTGTTTTTT
. | TRBJ1-1 | TRBV19 | TRBD1 | CASNSDRASMNTEAFF | TGTGCCAGTAACTCAGACAGGGCCTCAATGAACACTGAAGCTTTCTTT
. | TRBJ1-2 | TRBV6-1 | . | CASSNPAGRDYGYTF | TGTGCCAGCAGTAACCCCGCAGGGAGGGACTATGGCTACACCTTC
. | TRBJ2-3 | TRBV15 | TRBD2 | CATSKGGASGASTDTQYF | TGTGCCACCAGCAAAGGGGGGGCTAGCGGGGCTAGCACAGATACGCAGTATTTT
. | TRBJ2-3 | TRBV19 | TRBD1 | CASKNRGQGDTQYF | TGTGCCAGTAAGAACAGGGGGCAGGGAGATACGCAGTATTTT
. | TRBJ1-4 | TRBV27 | TRBD1 | CASSARTGEKLFF | TGTGCCAGCAGTGCCAGGACAGGTGAAAAACTGTTTTTT
. | TRBJ2-1 | TRBV5-1 | TRBD2 | CASSPGGTSDYNEQFF | TGCGCCAGCAGCCCCGGTGGTACTAGCGACTACAATGAGCAGTTCTTC
once | TRBJ2-3 | TRBV27 | TRBD2 | CASSLGTSGRLDTQYF | TGTGCCAGCAGTCTTGGGACTAGCGGGAGGCTGGATACGCAGTATTTT
. | TRBJ2-4 | TRBV7-9 | . | CASVSPGEAKNIQYF | TGTGCCAGCGTAAGTCCGGGAGAGGCCAAAAACATTCAGTACTTC
. | TRBJ1-2 | TRBV19 | TRBD1 | CASSPPTGGANGYTF | TGTGCCAGTAGTCCCCCGACAGGGGGCGCGAATGGCTACACCTTC
. | TRBJ1-1 | TRBV7-2 | TRBD1 | CASSERTGGSSGAFF | TGTGCCAGCAGCGAGAGGACAGGGGGATCTAGTGGAGCTTTCTTT
. | TRBJ2-3 | TRBV5-5 | TRBD1 | CASSPRDRANTDTQYF | TGTGCCAGCAGCCCGAGGGACAGGGCTAACACAGATACGCAGTATTTT
. | TRBJ2-1 | TRBV2 | . | CASSETDYNEQFF | TGTGCCAGCAGTGAAACAGACTACAATGAGCAGTTCTTC
. | TRBJ1-5 | TRBV15 | TRBD1 | CATSTYRDRGSDSNQPQHF | TGTGCCACCAGCACCTACCGGGACAGGGGGTCGGATAGCAATCAGCCCCAGCATTTT
. | TRBJ2-1 | TRBV28 | TRBD1 | CASTPTGISSYNEQFF | TGTGCCAGCACTCCGACAGGGATAAGCTCCTACAATGAGCAGTTCTTC
. | TRBJ2-3 | TRBV7-9 | TRBD2 | CASSLAGKGLAFTDTQYF | TGTGCCAGCAGCTTAGCAGGGAAGGGACTAGCGTTCACAGATACGCAGTATTTT
few | TRBJ2-2 | TRBV7-9 | TRBD2 | CASSSRPLAGVTGELFF | TGTGCCAGCAGCTCACGACCCCTAGCGGGGGTGACCGGGGAGCTGTTTTTT
once | TRBJ2-3 | TRBV6-1 | TRBD1 | CASSDFDRVGDTQYF | TGTGCCAGCAGTGACTTCGACAGGGTGGGGGATACGCAGTATTTT
. | TRBJ2-3 | TRBV19 | . | CASSILGGTDTQYF | TGTGCCAGTAGTATACTGGGAGGCACAGATACGCAGTATTTT
. | TRBJ2-7 | TRBV6-5 | . | CASSYSLGHNYEQYF | TGTGCCAGCAGTTACTCGTTAGGACATAACTACGAGCAGTACTTC
. | TRBJ2-5 | TRBV7-8 | TRBD2 | CASSPPSGVQETQYF | TGTGCCAGCTCCCCCCCCAGCGGGGTACAAGAGACCCAGTACTTC
. | TRBJ1-2 | TRBV5-4 | TRBD1 | CASSLKLHRGSGGYTF | TGTGCCAGCAGCTTGAAACTTCACAGGGGATCGGGAGGCTACACCTTC
. | TRBJ1-2 | TRBV20-1 | . | CSARSLVGYTF | TGCAGTGCTAGATCACTGGTGGGCTACACCTTC
. | TRBJ2-7 | TRBV5-1 | TRBD2 | CASSFITSGVNEQYF | TGCGCCAGCAGCTTTATAACTAGCGGGGTAAACGAGCAGTACTTC
few | TRBJ1-2 | TRBV5-5 | . | CASSLFTANYGYTF | TGTGCCAGCAGCTTGTTTACAGCTAACTATGGCTACACCTTC
. | TRBJ1-2 | TRBV30 | TRBD1 | CACSGTGDYGYTF | TGTGCCTGCTCCGGGACAGGGGACTATGGCTACACCTTC
. | TRBJ2-1 | TRBV19 | . | CASASWGANNEQFF | TGTGCCAGCGCAAGCTGGGGAGCTAACAATGAGCAGTTCTTC
. | TRBJ2-5 | TRBV4-2 | TRBD2 | CASSQDRLASETQYF | TGTGCCAGCAGCCAAGACAGACTAGCGAGCGAGACCCAGTACTTC
. | TRBJ1-1 | TRBV5-1 | . | CASSLSSNTEAFF | TGCGCCAGCAGCTTGTCCTCGAACACTGAAGCTTTCTTT
once | TRBJ2-3 | TRBV7-9 | TRBD2 | CASSLGAAGGTDTQYF | TGTGCCAGCAGCTTGGGGGCAGCGGGAGGAACAGATACGCAGTATTTT
. | TRBJ2-7 | TRBV6-6 | TRBD2 | CASSQREAYEQYF | TGTGCCAGCAGTCAGCGGGAGGCCTACGAGCAGTACTTC
. | TRBJ2-5 | TRBV15 | TRBD2 | CATSRDLKRGETQYF | TGTGCCACCAGCAGAGATCTCAAGCGGGGGGAGACCCAGTACTTC
. | TRBJ2-3 | TRBV11-2 | . | CASSSHLQLRGTQYF | TGTGCCAGCAGCTCCCACCTCCAGCTTAGAGGTACGCAGTATTTT
. | TRBJ2-1 | TRBV6-6 | TRBD2 | CASSQSGRASNEQFF | TGTGCCAGCAGTCAGAGCGGGAGGGCGAGTAATGAGCAGTTCTTC
. | TRBJ2-5 | TRBV4-1 | . | CASSQFPGRGETQYF | TGCGCCAGCAGCCAATTCCCGGGGAGGGGGGAGACCCAGTACTTC
. | TRBJ2-5 | TRBV2 | . | CASSVYRQETQYF | TGTGCCAGCAGTGTTTACAGGCAAGAGACCCAGTACTTC
. | TRBJ2-4 | TRBV12-5 | TRBD1 | CASAPGQGFFRADIQYF | TGTGCTAGTGCCCCCGGACAGGGGTTTTTCAGGGCGGACATTCAGTACTTC
. | TRBJ2-1 | TRBV2 | TRBD1 | CASSQDRGWEQFF | TGTGCCAGCAGCCAAGACAGGGGATGGGAGCAGTTCTTC
. | TRBJ2-5 | TRBV4-2 | TRBD2 | CASSQGLAGEETQYF | TGTGCCAGCAGCCAGGGACTAGCGGGAGAAGAGACCCAGTACTTC
. | TRBJ1-1 | TRBV5-5 | . | CASNPLRTDPNTEAFF | TGTGCCAGCAACCCACTAAGGACAGACCCGAACACTGAAGCTTTCTTT
. | TRBJ1-4 | TRBV7-7 | TRBD1 | CASSSSQGAGEKLFF | TGTGCTAGCAGCTCTTCACAGGGGGCCGGGGAAAAACTGTTTTTT
once | TRBJ1-5 | TRBV27 | . | CASSFNGRGNQPQHF | TGTGCCAGCAGTTTCAACGGCAGGGGCAATCAGCCCCAGCATTTT
. | TRBJ2-1 | TRBV5-5 | . | CASSLWAGVGNEQFF | TGTGCCAGCAGCTTGTGGGCAGGGGTGGGGAATGAGCAGTTCTTC
. | TRBJ2-1 | TRBV19 | . | CASSISPRINEQFF | TGTGCCAGTAGTATATCCCCCAGGATCAATGAGCAGTTCTTC
. | TRBJ2-2 | TRBV9 | TRBD2 | CASSGSGRTGELFF | TGTGCCAGCAGCGGAAGCGGGAGGACCGGGGAGCTGTTTTTT
. | TRBJ1-2 | TRBV2 | TRBD1 | CASTRDRGSGGYTF | TGTGCCAGCACCCGGGACAGGGGGTCAGGGGGCTACACCTTC
. | TRBJ2-7 | TRBV27 | . | CASRGSASNEQYF | TGTGCCAGTAGAGGGAGCGCGTCGAACGAGCAGTACTTC
. | TRBJ1-4 | TRBV19 | . | CASSKTVREKLFF | TGTGCCAGTAGTAAGACAGTGAGGGAAAAACTGTTTTTT
. | TRBJ2-5 | TRBV5-1 | TRBD2 | CASSLRMRGGEETQYF | TGCGCCAGCAGCTTGCGTATGCGGGGGGGGGAAGAGACCCAGTACTTC
. | TRBJ2-7 | TRBV7-3 | . | CASSSNYGTFGEQYF | TGTGCCAGCAGCTCCAATTACGGGACATTTGGCGAGCAGTACTTC
few | TRBJ1-1 | TRBV19 | TRBD1 | CASSILGQGNTEAFF | TGTGCCAGTAGTATCCTCGGACAGGGGAACACTGAAGCTTTCTTT
. | TRBJ2-2 | TRBV13 | TRBD1 | CASSLALGQGTGELFF | TGTGCCAGCAGCTTAGCGTTGGGACAGGGGACCGGGGAGCTGTTTTTT